This T cell receptor (beta chain) came from a study of blood T cell repertoires in COVID-19. Study details: Sites in the United States, Italy and Spain provided acute and convalescent COVID-19 samples. PBMCs, B-cell-depleted T cells, or T cells provided the cDNA or gDNA that made up the material.

The CDR3 extends over 12 amino acids. In the original analysis: Nucleated cell number was recorded as an estimate derived from reference gene primer amplification. Assay used: immunoSEQ multiplex PCR; TCRdb lists only in-frame clones, some missing. Clone size and V and J calls were adopted from that table, with D and trimming inferred from the DNA. The table has approximately 53,000 clones, approximately 86% seen once; the top ten hold more than 20%. This clone has just a few counts. Enrolled during active infection, Seattle patients were then followed longitudinally. This chain links TRBV21-1 with TRBJ1-5; the table's D call of TRBD1 was not tested on the DNA. TRBV21-1 has pseudogene status. The receptor's source is a woman aged 80 or over with COVID-19, enrolled during active disease. The sample consisted of peripheral blood. CDR3 loop: CASSRPHEPQHF. The CDR3 nucleotides read TGTGCCAGCAGCAGGCCTCATGAGCCCCAGCATTTT.